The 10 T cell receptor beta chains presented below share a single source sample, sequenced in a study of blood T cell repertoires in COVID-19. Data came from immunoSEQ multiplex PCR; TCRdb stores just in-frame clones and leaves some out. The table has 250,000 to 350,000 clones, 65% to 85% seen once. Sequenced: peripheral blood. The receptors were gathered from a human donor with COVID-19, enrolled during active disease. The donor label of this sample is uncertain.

The chain's CDR3 is CASSVVTGEQYF. In DNA form, the CDR3 reads TGTGCCAGCAGCGTAGTGACAGGCGAGCAGTACTTC. This chain joins TRBV9 and TRBJ2-7; D perhaps matches TRBD1 (6 bases). The CDR3 length is 12 residues. Germline V gives CDR1 SGDLS, CDR2 YYNGEE. V shed 0 bases and J shed 6 bases, with 7 bases lying between them. Using reference TRBV9 and TRBJ2-7 for the parts outside the CDR3, the full variable domain is DSGVTQTPKHLITATGQRVTLRCSPRSGDLSVYWYQQSLDQGLQFLIQYYNGEERAKGNILERFSAQQFPDLHSELNLSSLELGDSALYFCASSVVTGEQYFGPGTRLTVT.

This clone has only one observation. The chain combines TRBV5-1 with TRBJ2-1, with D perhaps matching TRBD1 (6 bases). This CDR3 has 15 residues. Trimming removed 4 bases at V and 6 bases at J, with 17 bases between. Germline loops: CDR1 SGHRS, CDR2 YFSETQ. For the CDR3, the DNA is TGCGCCAGCAGCACCGGACAGACCTCTACCAATGAGCAGTTCTTC. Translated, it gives CASSTGQTSTNEQFF.

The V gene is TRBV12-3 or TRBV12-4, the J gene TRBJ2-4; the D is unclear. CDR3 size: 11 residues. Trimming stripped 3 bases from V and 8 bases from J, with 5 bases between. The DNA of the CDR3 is TGTGCCAGCAGTTTCCGAGACATTCAGTACTTC. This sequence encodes CASSFRDIQYF.

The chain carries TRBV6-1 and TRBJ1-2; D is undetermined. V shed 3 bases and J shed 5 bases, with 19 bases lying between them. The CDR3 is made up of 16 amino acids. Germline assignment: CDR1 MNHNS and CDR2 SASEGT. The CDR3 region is CASSDPRNGLGYGYTF. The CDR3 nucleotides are TGTGCCAGCAGTGACCCCCGTAATGGGCTTGGGTATGGCTACACCTTC.

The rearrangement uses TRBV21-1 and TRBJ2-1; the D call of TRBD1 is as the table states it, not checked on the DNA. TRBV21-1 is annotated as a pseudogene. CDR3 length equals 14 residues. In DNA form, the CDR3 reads TGTGCCAGCAGCGGTCGGACAGGGGAGGTTGAGCAGTTCTTC. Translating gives CASSGRTGEVEQFF.

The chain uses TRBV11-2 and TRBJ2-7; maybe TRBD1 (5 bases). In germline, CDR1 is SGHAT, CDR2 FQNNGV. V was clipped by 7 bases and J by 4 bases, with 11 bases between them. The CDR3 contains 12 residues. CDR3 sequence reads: CASTGNSYEQYF. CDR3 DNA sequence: TGTGCCAGCACAGGGAACTCTTACGAGCAGTACTTC.

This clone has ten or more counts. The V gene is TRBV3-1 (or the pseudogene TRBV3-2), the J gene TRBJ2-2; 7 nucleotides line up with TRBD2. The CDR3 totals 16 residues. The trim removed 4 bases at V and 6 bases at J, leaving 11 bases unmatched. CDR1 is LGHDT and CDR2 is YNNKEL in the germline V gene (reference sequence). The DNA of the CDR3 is TGTGCCAGCAGCCTCGTGACTAGCTGGTCCGCCGGGGAGCTGTTTTTT. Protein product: CASSLVTSWSAGELFF.

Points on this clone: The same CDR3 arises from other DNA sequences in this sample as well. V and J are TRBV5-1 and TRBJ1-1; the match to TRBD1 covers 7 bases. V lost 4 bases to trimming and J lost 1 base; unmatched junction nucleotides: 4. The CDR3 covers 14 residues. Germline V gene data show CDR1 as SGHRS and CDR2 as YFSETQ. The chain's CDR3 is CASSLNRGNTEAFF. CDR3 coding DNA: TGCGCCAGCAGCCTAAACAGGGGGAACACTGAAGCTTTCTTT.

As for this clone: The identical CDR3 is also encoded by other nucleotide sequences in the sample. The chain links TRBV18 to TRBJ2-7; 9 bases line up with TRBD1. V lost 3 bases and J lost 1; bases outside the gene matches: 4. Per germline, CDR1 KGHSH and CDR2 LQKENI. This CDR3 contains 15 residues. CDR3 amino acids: CASSPGTGSSYEQYF. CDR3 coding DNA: TGTGCCAGCTCACCTGGGACAGGGTCGTCCTACGAGCAGTACTTC.

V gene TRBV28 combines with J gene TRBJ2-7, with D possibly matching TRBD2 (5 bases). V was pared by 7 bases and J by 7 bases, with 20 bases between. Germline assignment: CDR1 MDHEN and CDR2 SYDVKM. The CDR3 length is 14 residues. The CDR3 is CASTLSGPWDEQYF. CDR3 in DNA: TGTGCCAGCACCCTAAGCGGACCCTGGGATGAGCAGTACTTC.